This note documents a single T cell receptor (beta chain) sequence. Its target is not known. The source of the sample is a study of siplizumab effects on memory and regulatory T cells. Study outcomes and limitations: Naive or memory phenotype assignment was not possible for roughly 80-97% of proliferating CD4+ or CD8+ clones. The authors did not confirm suppressive function in proliferating Tregs from siplizumab cultures. The mapping of alloreactive clones to unstimulated subsets covered only a minor fraction of them. Controls showed an average of roughly 25% Treg-derived mappable alloreactive CD4+ clones, while siplizumab showed about 69%.

The repertoire was sequenced with immunoSEQ multiplex PCR; TCRdb's copy has only in-frame clones and lacks some. The sample carries approximately 120,000 clones, just over 90% recorded once. This CDR3 comprises 14 residues. Trimming cost V 4 bases and J 2 bases, with 12 bases left between them. Germline CDR1 SGDLS, CDR2 YYNGEE. This receptor was identified in a human donor in good health. This chain uses TRBV9 with TRBJ2-5; D is unclear. The sequencing sample was made of non-Treg CD4+ T cells sorted from blood. As DNA, the CDR3 is TGTGCCAGCAGCTCACGACACGCTCAAGAGACCCAGTACTTC. Its translation is CASSSRHAQETQYF.